Listed here are 18 T cell receptor beta chains from one sample, sequenced in a study of blood T cell repertoires in COVID-19. The assay was immunoSEQ multiplex PCR, and TCRdb's table has in-frame clones only and misses some. The sample contains 200,000 to 250,000 clones, about four fifths of which appear only once. The sequenced material came from peripheral blood. The receptor source for this set is a woman aged 50 to 60 with active or convalescent COVID-19.

V is TRBV7-9 and J is TRBJ2-1; D call uncertain. The CDR3 runs to 14 residues. Trimming pared 3 bases from V and 8 bases from J, leaving 14 bases between. CDR1 SEHNR and CDR2 FQNEAQ come from the germline V gene (reference sequence). The CDR3 spells CASSFTKNHDEQFF. CDR3 nucleotide sequence: TGTGCCAGCAGCTTTACTAAAAACCATGATGAGCAGTTCTTC.

The rearrangement joins TRBV19 to TRBJ1-1, with a weak D call TRBD1 (5 bases). Germline V gene sequence: CDR1 LNHDA, CDR2 SQIVND (reference sequence). CDR3 length equals 13 residues. Trimming took off 5 bases at V and 3 bases at J, with 10 bases between the two ends. The CDR3 DNA sequence: TGTGCCAGTAGTGTGACAGCCTACACTGAAGCTTTCTTT. It specifies CASSVTAYTEAFF.

This chain uses TRBV11-2 with TRBJ1-2, with 12 bases that match TRBD1. V trimming: 8 bases; J trimming: 4 bases; junction bases outside the gene matches: 11. Germline V lookup: CDR1 SGHAT, CDR2 FQNNGV. The CDR3 has 16 amino acids. The CDR3 DNA reads TGTGCCAGCCGCAAGGGGACAGGGGGCAAGGGCTATGGCTACACCTTC. It yields the protein CASRKGTGGKGYGYTF.

The chain has TRBV2 and TRBJ2-7, with D hard to call. There are 11 residues in the CDR3. Germline CDR1 SNHLY, CDR2 FYNNEI. V was trimmed by 5 bases and J by 7 bases, leaving 9 bases between them. This chain's CDR3 is CASSTLDEQYF. For the CDR3, the DNA is TGTGCCAGCAGTACCCTAGATGAGCAGTACTTC. The full variable domain, rest sourced from reference TRBV2 and TRBJ2-7, is EPEVTQTPSHQVTQMGQEVILRCVPISNHLYFYWYRQILGQKVEFLVSFYNNEISEKSEIFDDQFSVERPDGSNFTLKIRSTKLEDSAMYFCASSTLDEQYFGPGTRLTVT.

The rearrangement joins TRBV30 to TRBJ1-4, with 9 bases identical to TRBD1. Germline V lookup: CDR1 GTSNPN, CDR2 SVGIG (reference sequence). The CDR3 is 13 residues long. V gave up 6 bases and J gave up 6 bases; unmatched junction bases: 5. The CDR3 loop is CACTQGADEKLFF. The CDR3 nucleotides are TGTGCCTGTACACAGGGGGCCGATGAAAAACTGTTTTTT.

This chain joins TRBV11-3 and TRBJ1-2; TRBD1 matches 9 bases. This CDR3 has 15 residues. Germline-derived CDR1 and CDR2 are SGHNT and YENEEA. With V trimmed by 5 bases and J by 3 bases, 7 bases remained unmatched. Written as DNA, the CDR3 is TGTGCCAGCAGCCCGTGGACAGGGGATCACTATGGCTACACCTTC. Amino acid sequence: CASSPWTGDHYGYTF.

This clone was observed a handful of times. The V and J genes are TRBV7-3 and TRBJ2-1, with 7 nucleotides matching TRBD2. Germline V CDR1 and CDR2: SGHTA, FQGTGA. V was clipped by 2 bases and J by 8 bases; unmatched bases: 9. The CDR3 covers 15 residues. CDR3 bases: TGTGCCAGCAGCTTAGAGAGCGGGATTATGGATGAGCAGTTCTTC. It specifies CASSLESGIMDEQFF.

The rearrangement joins TRBV30 to TRBJ1-5; tentatively, D is TRBD1 (6 bases). The CDR3 contains 14 residues. Trimming took 4 bases from V and 2 from J, leaving 12 bases between them. Germline loops: CDR1 GTSNPN, CDR2 SVGIG (reference sequence). CDR3 nucleotide sequence: TGTGCCTGGAATACAGGGAAGGGCAATCAGCCCCAGCATTTT. Translating gives CAWNTGKGNQPQHF.

This chain uses TRBV11-2 with TRBJ2-1; D gene ambiguous. The CDR3 covers 14 residues. From germline, CDR1 is SGHAT and CDR2 FQNNGV. V lost 0 bases, J lost 10 bases, and 13 bases lay in between. Here the CDR3 reads CASSLEFAGSEQFF. The CDR3 region has the DNA TGTGCCAGCAGCTTAGAGTTTGCAGGCTCCGAGCAGTTCTTC.

The chain couples TRBV29-1 to TRBJ2-7; tentatively, D is TRBD2 (5 bases). This CDR3 is 14 amino acids long. The germline CDR1 and CDR2 sequences are SQVTM and ANQGSEA. Trimming stripped 2 bases from V and 6 bases from J, with 17 bases between. The CDR3 reads CSVEWFGSSGEQYF. CDR3 DNA sequence: TGCAGCGTTGAATGGTTTGGGAGCTCCGGCGAGCAGTACTTC.

The chain couples TRBV5-6 to TRBJ2-3; 9 bases map to TRBD2. The germline V gene encodes CDR1 SGHDT and CDR2 YYEEEE. The CDR3 length is 17 residues. V shed 4 bases and J 3 bases; nucleotides not matched to a gene: 12. DNA for the CDR3: TGTGCCAGCAGCCCGATAATGACTAGCGGAGGGACAGATACGCAGTATTTT. Translated: CASSPIMTSGGTDTQYF.

The rearrangement links TRBV30 to TRBJ2-3; D is possibly TRBD2 (5 bases). V lost 0 bases and J lost 2, with 12 bases in between. The CDR3 is made up of 15 amino acids. Germline V gives CDR1 GTSNPN, CDR2 SVGIG (reference sequence). CDR3: CAWSVVGGYTDTQYF. As DNA, the CDR3 is TGTGCCTGGAGTGTAGTTGGAGGCTACACAGATACGCAGTATTTT.

The CDR3 DNA reads as TGTGCCAGCAGCCAAGATGCCAGGGGGCCCGTGCTGTTTTTT. This sequence encodes CASSQDARGPVLFF. The J gene is TRBJ1-4, the V gene TRBV4-2; 8 bases agree with TRBD1. V shed 0 bases and J 14 bases; nucleotides not matched to a gene: 8. From germline, CDR1 is LGHNA and CDR2 YNFKEQ. This CDR3 region has 14 residues.

The chain carries TRBV18 and TRBJ2-1; maybe TRBD2 (6 bases). CDR1 is KGHSH, CDR2 LQKENI, per germline. This CDR3 is built from 13 residues. V was cut by 2 bases and J by 10 bases, with 12 bases left in between. CDR3 nucleotide sequence: TGTGCCAGCTCACCATCGAGGGAGGCGGAGCAGTTCTTC. Protein sequence: CASSPSREAEQFF.

CDR3 region: CASSLGGKPLQETQYF. CDR3 sequence (DNA): TGTGCCAGCAGCTTGGGCGGGAAGCCTTTACAAGAGACCCAGTACTTC. The rearrangement links TRBV5-6 to TRBJ2-5, with a tentative D call TRBD2 (6 bases). The CDR3 covers 16 residues. Trimming took off 0 bases at V and 2 bases at J, with 14 bases between the two ends. CDR1 and CDR2 from the germline V gene are SGHDT and YYEEEE.

The chain combines TRBV28 with TRBJ2-7; 9 bases line up with TRBD1. The CDR3 runs to 13 residues. Germline CDR1 is MDHEN and CDR2 is SYDVKM. Trimming at V came to 8 bases and at J to 6 bases, leaving 8 bases not matched to a gene. The CDR3 region is CASLRDRVSEQYF. The CDR3 coding sequence is TGTGCCAGCCTTCGGGACAGGGTCTCCGAGCAGTACTTC.

This chain connects TRBV5-1 to TRBJ2-5; maybe TRBD2 (5 bases). Germline values: CDR1 SGHRS, CDR2 YFSETQ. Trimming removed 1 base from V and 2 bases from J, with 12 bases in between. This CDR3 region has 15 residues. Written as DNA, the CDR3 is TGCGCCAGCAGCTTGAGCCCCACGGGGCAAGAGACCCAGTACTTC. Encoded protein: CASSLSPTGQETQYF.

This clone has only one observation. This chain links TRBV6-5 with TRBJ1-1; tentatively, D is TRBD1 (5 bases). Trimming took 7 bases from V and 0 from J, leaving 12 bases between them. The CDR3 runs 14 residues. Germline V CDR1 and CDR2: MNHEY, SVGAGI. CDR3 coding DNA: TGTGCCAGCATCGTCGGGGGGATGAACACTGAAGCTTTCTTT. Residues: CASIVGGMNTEAFF.